One and the same sample provided the 32 T cell receptor beta chains below, sequenced in a study of blood T cell repertoires in COVID-19. The protocol was immunoSEQ multiplex PCR, while the TCRdb copy is restricted to in-frame clones and leaves out a portion. The repertoire holds tens of thousands of clones, with about 80% as singletons. The sequenced sample consisted of peripheral blood. Receptor source: a man aged 50 to 59 with acute or convalescent COVID-19.

The chain carries TRBV6-4 and TRBJ2-1, with 11 bases fitting TRBD1. Trimming took 3 bases from V and 7 from J; bases not matched to a gene: 8. CDR1 is MRHNA and CDR2 is SNTAGT in the germline V gene. The CDR3 sequence is 16 residues long. In DNA form, the CDR3 reads TGTGCCAGCAGTGAACTGCCGGGACAGGGGGGGAATGAGCAGTTCTTC. Amino acid sequence: CASSELPGQGGNEQFF.

V and J are TRBV18 and TRBJ1-6; 8 bases agree with TRBD1. CDR1 is KGHSH and CDR2 is LQKENI in the germline V gene. The CDR3 extends over 15 amino acids. V was clipped by 3 bases and J by 5 bases; unmatched bases: 3. CDR3: CASSPSTGDNSPLHF. Written as DNA, the CDR3 is TGTGCCAGCTCACCGTCGACAGGGGATAATTCACCCCTCCACTTT.

This clone was detected only once. V usage is TRBV9 and J usage is TRBJ2-1; a weak D match, TRBD2 (6 bases). CDR1 and CDR2 from the germline V gene are SGDLS and YYNGEE. The CDR3 is 15 amino acids. Trimming shortened V by 2 bases and J by 2 bases, and 11 bases separated the two germline ends. CDR3 protein: CASSVRDLTYNEQFF. DNA of the CDR3: TGTGCCAGCAGCGTCCGGGACTTGACCTACAATGAGCAGTTCTTC.

The chain links TRBV30 to TRBJ1-2; a possible D gene is TRBD1 (6 bases). Germline loops: CDR1 GTSNPN, CDR2 SVGIG (reference sequence). This CDR3 has 13 residues. V lost 5 bases to trimming and J lost 2 bases, with 12 bases between them. CDR3 residues: CAWQTGLNYGYTF. CDR3 nucleotide sequence: TGTGCCTGGCAAACAGGGCTCAACTATGGCTACACCTTC.

This chain links TRBV3-1 (or the pseudogene TRBV3-2) with TRBJ1-1, with D uncertain. Trimming took 0 bases from V and 6 from J, leaving 11 bases between them. Germline loops: CDR1 LGHDT, CDR2 YNNKEL (reference sequence). CDR3 size: 14 residues. This CDR3 is CASSQDKARSEAFF. The DNA of the CDR3 is TGTGCCAGCAGCCAAGATAAGGCGCGGTCTGAAGCTTTCTTT.

V usage is TRBV5-1 and J usage is TRBJ2-6; no clear D. V was shortened by 2 bases and J by 4 bases, with 7 bases between the two germline ends. Germline lookup yields CDR1 SGHRS and CDR2 YFSETQ. CDR3 length: 14 residues. Written as DNA, the CDR3 is TGCGCCAGCAGCTTTATATCCGGGGCCAACGTCCTGACTTTC. This encodes CASSFISGANVLTF. The full variable domain, with the rest looked up from reference TRBV5-1 and TRBJ2-6, is KAGVTQTPRYLIKTRGQQVTLSCSPISGHRSVSWYQQTPGQGLQFLFEYFSETQRNKGNFPGRFSGRQFSNSRSEMNVSTLELGDSALYLCASSFISGANVLTFGAGSRLTVL.

The J gene is TRBJ1-1, the V gene TRBV5-1; D gene unclear. Germline values: CDR1 SGHRS, CDR2 YFSETQ. The ends were cut back, 2 bases at V and 2 bases at J, with 13 bases in the middle. The CDR3 is 15 residues long. The CDR3 nucleotides read TGCGCCAGCAGCTTCGAGGGATGGGGTAACACTGAAGCTTTCTTT. Its translation is CASSFEGWGNTEAFF.

The chain has TRBV6-5 and TRBJ1-6; 8 nucleotides align to TRBD1. There are 15 residues in the CDR3. Germline V CDR1 and CDR2: MNHEY, SVGAGI. Losses at the gene ends were 2 bases for V and 10 bases for J; bases not matched to a gene: 7. The CDR3 region has the DNA TGTGCCAGCAGTTACCGGGACAGGATTGGGTCACCCCTCCACTTT. It encodes CASSYRDRIGSPLHF.

The V and J genes are TRBV9 and TRBJ1-2; 9 bases are a match to TRBD1. V shed 4 bases, J shed 9 bases, and the junction held 7 bases outside the gene matches. Looked up from germline, CDR1 is SGDLS and CDR2 is YYNGEE. CDR3 length: 13 residues. The CDR3 DNA reads as TGTGCCAGCAGCCCCGGGACAGGGCTGAGCTACACCTTC. It codes for CASSPGTGLSYTF.

This chain links TRBV27 with TRBJ2-3; D perhaps matches TRBD2 (6 bases). This CDR3 spans 14 amino acids. Germline loops: CDR1 MNHEY, CDR2 SMNVEV (reference sequence). Deletions cut 5 bases from V and 2 bases from J, with 11 bases between. In DNA, the CDR3 is TGTGCCAGCAGTACCCGGGAGCCCACAGATACGCAGTATTTT. It codes for CASSTREPTDTQYF.

This sequence joins TRBV20-1 and TRBJ1-2; D is unresolved. The germline CDR1 and CDR2 sequences are DFQATT and SNEGSKA (reference sequence). The CDR3 contains 11 residues. With 3 bases removed from V and 5 bases from J, the gap between germline ends came to 7 bases. CDR3 nucleotide sequence: TGCAGTGCTAGTGTCCAGTATGGCTACACCTTC. It is translated as CSASVQYGYTF.

The rearrangement joins TRBV27 to TRBJ2-5, with TRBD1 as a possible D gene (5 bases). This CDR3 has 15 amino acids. Germline V lookup: CDR1 MNHEY, CDR2 SMNVEV (reference sequence). V lost 5 bases and J lost 1, with 14 bases in between. CDR3 in amino acids: CASSPPGRVQETQYF. Here the CDR3 DNA reads TGTGCCAGCAGTCCTCCCGGCAGGGTCCAAGAGACCCAGTACTTC.

The rearrangement links TRBV7-9 to TRBJ2-3; 7 bases align to TRBD2. J lost 5 bases, V lost 11 bases, and 4 bases had no gene match. This CDR3 is 11 amino acids long. The germline V gene has CDR1 SEHNR and CDR2 FQNEAQ (reference sequence). The CDR3 DNA reads as TGTGCCCTGGGGGGGGGAGATACGCAGTATTTT. Its translation: CALGGGDTQYF.

This sequence joins TRBV2 and TRBJ1-5, with 8 bases aligning to TRBD1. The CDR3 runs to 15 residues. Germline V gene sequence: CDR1 SNHLY, CDR2 FYNNEI. J gave up 6 bases and V 7 bases, and 11 bases lay outside the gene matches. DNA for the CDR3: TGTGCCAGCACTGACAGGGGATTAACGAGTCAGCCCCAGCATTTT. As protein: CASTDRGLTSQPQHF. Supplemented by reference TRBV2 and TRBJ1-5, the full variable domain reads EPEVTQTPSHQVTQMGQEVILRCVPISNHLYFYWYRQILGQKVEFLVSFYNNEISEKSEIFDDQFSVERPDGSNFTLKIRSTKLEDSAMYFCASTDRGLTSQPQHFGDGTRLSIL.

This clone has just one count. This chain joins TRBV5-1 and TRBJ2-7; the D gene is possibly TRBD2 (6 bases). This CDR3 has 15 amino acids. Trimming cost V 0 bases and J 3 bases, with 13 bases left between them. Germline V CDR1 and CDR2: SGHRS, YFSETQ. CDR3 amino acids: CASSLGGTDDYEQYF. The CDR3, as DNA: TGCGCCAGCAGCTTGGGCGGGACCGACGACTACGAGCAGTACTTC.

The J gene is TRBJ1-6, the V gene TRBV19, with D hard to call. The CDR3 runs to 13 residues. V was cut by 5 bases and J by 7 bases, with 9 bases left in between. Germline CDR1 LNHDA, CDR2 SQIVND (reference sequence). CDR3 loop: CASSQAWNSPLHF. The CDR3 coding sequence is TGTGCCAGTAGTCAGGCGTGGAATTCACCCCTCCACTTT.

This rearrangement joins TRBV5-4 to TRBJ1-3; D may be TRBD1 (6 bases). Per germline, CDR1 SGHNT and CDR2 YYREEE (reference sequence). The V and J ends lost 5 bases and 4 bases respectively, with 10 bases between them. CDR3 length: 13 residues. Here the CDR3 reads CASRIDRGNTIYF. Here the CDR3 DNA reads TGTGCCAGCAGGATTGACAGGGGAAACACCATATATTTT.

In this sample, this clone turned up once. For the CDR3, the DNA is TGTGCCAGCAGTTACTCGCTCGCCGGGAGGCATGAGCAGTTCTTC. Its translation is CASSYSLAGRHEQFF. This chain connects TRBV6-5 to TRBJ2-1, with 7 bases identical to TRBD2. V lost 0 bases, J lost 8 bases, and 7 bases stayed unmatched. The CDR3 consists of 15 residues. Germline V gives CDR1 MNHEY, CDR2 SVGAGI.

The chain employs TRBV4-1 and TRBJ1-5; 7 positions agree with TRBD1. Per germline, CDR1 MGHRA and CDR2 YSYEKL. V was clipped by 0 bases and J by 6 bases; unmatched bases: 5. The CDR3 runs 15 residues. CDR3 protein: CASSQDGAGGQPQHF. CDR3 in DNA: TGCGCCAGCAGCCAAGATGGGGCAGGGGGTCAGCCCCAGCATTTT.

This clone has more than one count but fewer than ten. This chain joins TRBV6-5 and TRBJ2-1, with TRBD2 matching 9 bases. Looked up from germline, CDR1 is MNHEY and CDR2 is SVGAGI. The trim removed 7 bases at V and 12 bases at J, leaving 13 bases unmatched. This CDR3 region has 14 residues. CDR3 coding DNA: TGTGCCAGCAAGGAAGGTCTAGCGGGACGCCGGCAGTTCTTC. This codes for CASKEGLAGRRQFF.

The rearrangement links TRBV5-1 to TRBJ1-1; the D gene is possibly TRBD1 (5 bases). V was shortened by 7 bases and J by 4 bases, with 14 bases between the two germline ends. Looked up from germline, CDR1 is SGHRS and CDR2 is YFSETQ. The CDR3 sequence is 13 residues long. The CDR3 region has the DNA TGCGCCAGCGGACCTCCCGGGGGCACTGAAGCTTTCTTT. This translates into CASGPPGGTEAFF.

The gene calls are TRBV27 and TRBJ2-7, with TRBD2 as a possible D gene (6 bases). The CDR3 totals 16 residues. Trimming took off 4 bases at V and 3 bases at J, with 19 bases between the two ends. The germline V gene has CDR1 MNHEY and CDR2 SMNVEV (reference sequence). The CDR3 DNA is TGTGCCAGCAGTTCTGGCGGGGTTCAAGGTGGCTACGAGCAGTACTTC. Amino acids: CASSSGGVQGGYEQYF.

CDR3 in amino acids: CASKAAGGQPQHF. The CDR3 region has the DNA TGTGCCAGCAAGGCCGCAGGAGGTCAGCCCCAGCATTTT. The rearrangement joins TRBV12-3 or TRBV12-4 to TRBJ1-5; D is ambiguous. Trimming pared 7 bases from V and 6 bases from J, leaving 13 bases between. The CDR3 is made up of 13 amino acids.

V is TRBV6-5 and J is TRBJ2-2, with 7 bases matching TRBD2. The CDR3 runs to 14 residues. Trimming cost V 9 bases and J 2 bases; bases outside gene matches: 6. Germline-derived CDR1 and CDR2 are MNHEY and SVGAGI. The CDR3 spells CASTLASNTGELFF. The CDR3 region has the DNA TGTGCCAGTACACTAGCGAGTAACACCGGGGAGCTGTTTTTT.

The CDR3 spells CASNPGGGRRNQPQHF. CDR3 coding DNA: TGTGCCAGTAACCCAGGCGGGGGACGGCGGAATCAGCCCCAGCATTTT. V is TRBV19 and J is TRBJ1-5, with a tentative D call TRBD1 (5 bases). This CDR3 has 16 amino acids. Trimming removed 7 bases at V and 4 bases at J, with 20 bases between. The germline gives CDR1 LNHDA, CDR2 SQIVND (reference sequence).

The chain links TRBV29-1 to TRBJ2-1; 9 bases fit TRBD2. Trimming removed 6 bases from V and 1 base from J; junction bases left unmatched: 4. CDR1 is SQVTM and CDR2 is ANQGSEA in the germline V gene. This CDR3 region has 14 residues. CDR3 in DNA: TGCAGCGTCGTAGCGGGAGTGTCCTACAATGAGCAGTTCTTC. Translating gives CSVVAGVSYNEQFF.

The chain joins TRBV9 to TRBJ2-1; 8 bases align to TRBD1. CDR3 length equals 15 residues. The V and J ends lost 3 bases and 7 bases, in that order; junction bases with no gene match: 9. The germline gives CDR1 SGDLS, CDR2 YYNGEE. The CDR3 DNA sequence: TGTGCCAGCAGCGCCCGACAGGGGCACAGGAATGAGCAGTTCTTC. Its translation: CASSARQGHRNEQFF.

The chain employs TRBV18 and TRBJ1-2; 7 bases match TRBD1. Trimming took 6 bases from V and 8 from J; bases not matched to a gene: 9. Looked up from germline, CDR1 is KGHSH and CDR2 is LQKENI. The CDR3 extends over 13 amino acids. The CDR3 sequence: CASSPQGVRGYTF. The CDR3 DNA follows: TGTGCCAGCTCTCCTCAGGGGGTCAGAGGCTACACCTTC.

This chain uses TRBV6-6 with TRBJ2-5, with a tentative D call TRBD2 (7 bases). Trimming removed 0 bases from V and 4 bases from J, with 9 bases in between. Looked up from germline, CDR1 is MNHNY and CDR2 is SVGAGI (reference sequence). This CDR3 comprises 14 residues. CDR3 sequence: CASSYSGGLETQYF. The CDR3 DNA reads as TGTGCCAGCAGTTACTCGGGGGGGCTAGAGACCCAGTACTTC.

The gene calls are TRBV7-8 and TRBJ2-5; 10 nucleotides match TRBD2. V shed 0 bases and J 2 bases; nucleotides not matched to a gene: 3. This CDR3 contains 16 residues. CDR1 is SGHVS, CDR2 FQNEAQ, per germline. The CDR3 DNA follows: TGTGCCAGCAGCTTAGCGTCTAGCGGGGGACAAGAGACCCAGTACTTC. It encodes CASSLASSGGQETQYF.

The chain carries TRBV19 and TRBJ2-7, with 7 nucleotides matching TRBD1. This CDR3 contains 13 residues. CDR1 LNHDA and CDR2 SQIVND come from the germline V gene (reference sequence). V lost 4 bases to trimming and J lost 7 bases; unmatched junction nucleotides: 7. The CDR3 DNA sequence: TGTGCCAGTAGTAGAGACAGGGTTGAGGAGCAGTACTTC. Amino acids: CASSRDRVEEQYF.

V gene TRBV28 combines with J gene TRBJ1-3, with D maybe TRBD1 (5 bases). The ends were cut back, 6 bases at V and 0 bases at J, with 9 bases in the middle. The CDR3 extends over 14 amino acids. Germline V CDR1 and CDR2: MDHEN, SYDVKM. CDR3 loop: CASSRGGSGNTIYF. The CDR3 nucleotides read TGTGCCAGCAGCCGCGGGGGCTCTGGAAACACCATATATTTT.